The entry below describes one T cell receptor beta chain. Its antigen remains unidentified. The donors were in the roughly 110-subject validation cohort; that cohort was separate from the roughly 700-subject first cohort. The data derive from a study of cytomegalovirus exposure and HLA in healthy donors. Study results and caveats: Subsequent analysis found a tendency for first-cohort TCR clusters to co-occur within the approximately 130 validation repertoires. Specificity for CMV antigens was confirmed in vitro for a few of the CMV-associated chains. Overall, approximately 150 TCR beta chains were annotated as cytomegalovirus-associated.

Trimming cost V 6 bases and J 3 bases; bases outside gene matches: 5. Germline V gene lookup returns CDR1 SNHLY and CDR2 FYNNEI. The CDR3 totals 15 residues. Using immunoSEQ multiplex PCR, the repertoire was profiled, and TCRdb retains in-frame clones only, with some absent. In the table there are around 300,000 clones, 80% to 90% of which are singletons. The V and J genes are TRBV2 and TRBJ2-3, with 11 bases lining up with TRBD2. This receptor was identified in a woman between 18 and 29 years old in good health and CMV-seronegative. Sequencing used PBMCs. The DNA of the CDR3 is TGTGCCAGCAGAAGGGGACTAGCGGTAACAGATACGCAGTATTTT. Translating gives CASRRGLAVTDTQYF.